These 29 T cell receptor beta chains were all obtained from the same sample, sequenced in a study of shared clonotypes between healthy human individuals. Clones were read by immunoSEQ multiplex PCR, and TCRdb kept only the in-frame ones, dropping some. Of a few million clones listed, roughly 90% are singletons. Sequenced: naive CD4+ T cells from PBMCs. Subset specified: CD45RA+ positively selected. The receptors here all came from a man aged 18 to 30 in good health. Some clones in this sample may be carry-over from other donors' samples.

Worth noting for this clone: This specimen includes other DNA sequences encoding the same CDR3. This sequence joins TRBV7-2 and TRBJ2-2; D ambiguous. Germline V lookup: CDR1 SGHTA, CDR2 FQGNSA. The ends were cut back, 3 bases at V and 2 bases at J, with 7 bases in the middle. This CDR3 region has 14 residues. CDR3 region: CASSLTRNTGELFF. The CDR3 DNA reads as TGTGCCAGCAGCTTGACCCGAAACACCGGGGAGCTGTTTTTT. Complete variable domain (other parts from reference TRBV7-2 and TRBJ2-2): GAGVSQSPSNKVTEKGKDVELRCDPISGHTALYWYRQSLGQGLEFLIYFQGNSAPDKSGLPSDRFSAERTGGSVSTLTIQRTQQEDSAVYLCASSLTRNTGELFFGEGSRLTVL.

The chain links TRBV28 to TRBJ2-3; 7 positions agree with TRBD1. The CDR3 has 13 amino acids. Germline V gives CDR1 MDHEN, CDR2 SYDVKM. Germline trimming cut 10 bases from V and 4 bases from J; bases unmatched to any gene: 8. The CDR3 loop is CATATGVPDTQYF. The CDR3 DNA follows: TGTGCCACCGCAACAGGGGTACCAGATACGCAGTATTTT.

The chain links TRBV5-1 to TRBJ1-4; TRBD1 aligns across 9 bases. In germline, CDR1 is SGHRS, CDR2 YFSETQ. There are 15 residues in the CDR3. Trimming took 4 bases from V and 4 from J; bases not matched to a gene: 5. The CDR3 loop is CASSEGQGFNEKLFF. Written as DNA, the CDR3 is TGCGCCAGCAGCGAGGGACAGGGATTTAATGAAAAACTGTTTTTT.

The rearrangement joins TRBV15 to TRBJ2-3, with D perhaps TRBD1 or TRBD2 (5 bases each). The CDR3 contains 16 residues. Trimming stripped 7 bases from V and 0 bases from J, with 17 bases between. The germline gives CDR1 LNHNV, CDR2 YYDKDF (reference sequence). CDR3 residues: CATTRARDVSTDTQYF. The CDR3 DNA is TGTGCCACCACCAGGGCCCGGGACGTAAGCACAGATACGCAGTATTTT.

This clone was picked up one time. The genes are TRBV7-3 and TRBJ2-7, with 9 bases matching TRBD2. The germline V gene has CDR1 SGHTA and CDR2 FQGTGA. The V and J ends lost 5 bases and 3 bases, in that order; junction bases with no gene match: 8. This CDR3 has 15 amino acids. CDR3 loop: CASSLGASGNYEQYF. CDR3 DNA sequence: TGTGCCAGCAGCCTCGGGGCTAGCGGGAACTACGAGCAGTACTTC.

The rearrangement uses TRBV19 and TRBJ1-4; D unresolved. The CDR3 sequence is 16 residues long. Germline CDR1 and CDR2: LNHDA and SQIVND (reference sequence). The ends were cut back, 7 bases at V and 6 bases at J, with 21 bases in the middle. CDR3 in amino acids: CASKGAQLTLYEKLFF. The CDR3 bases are TGTGCCAGTAAGGGCGCGCAACTAACTCTTTATGAAAAACTGTTTTTT.

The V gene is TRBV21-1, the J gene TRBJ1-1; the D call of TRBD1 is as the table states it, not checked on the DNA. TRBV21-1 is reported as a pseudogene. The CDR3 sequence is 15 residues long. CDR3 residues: CASNDRTGMNTEAFF. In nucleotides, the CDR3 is TGTGCCAGCAACGATAGGACAGGGATGAACACTGAAGCTTTCTTT.

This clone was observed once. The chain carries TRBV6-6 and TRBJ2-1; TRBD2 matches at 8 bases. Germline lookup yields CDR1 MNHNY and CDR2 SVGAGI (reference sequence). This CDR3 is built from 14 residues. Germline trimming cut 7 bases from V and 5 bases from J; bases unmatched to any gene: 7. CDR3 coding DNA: TGTGCCAGCACCCCAGCGGGAGTAAACAATGAGCAGTTCTTC. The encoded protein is CASTPAGVNNEQFF.

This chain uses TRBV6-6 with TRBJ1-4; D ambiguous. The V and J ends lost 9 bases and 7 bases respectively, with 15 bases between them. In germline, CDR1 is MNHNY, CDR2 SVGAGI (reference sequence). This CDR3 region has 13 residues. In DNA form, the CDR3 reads TGTGCCAGTGGCCCCGAGCCAGGTGAAAAACTGTTTTTT. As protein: CASGPEPGEKLFF.

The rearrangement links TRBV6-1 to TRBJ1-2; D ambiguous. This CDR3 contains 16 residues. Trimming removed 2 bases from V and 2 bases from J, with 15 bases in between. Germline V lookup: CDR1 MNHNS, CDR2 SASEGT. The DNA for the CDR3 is TGTGCCAGCAGTGAATATTTCATCAACTCCAACTATGGCTACACCTTC. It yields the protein CASSEYFINSNYGYTF.

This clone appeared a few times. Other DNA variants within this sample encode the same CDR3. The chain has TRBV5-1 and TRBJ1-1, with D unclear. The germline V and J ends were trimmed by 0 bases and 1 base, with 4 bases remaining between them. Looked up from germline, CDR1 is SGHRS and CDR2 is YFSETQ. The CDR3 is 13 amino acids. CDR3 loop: CASSLDRNTEAFF. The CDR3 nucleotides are TGCGCCAGCAGCTTGGATAGGAACACTGAAGCTTTCTTT.

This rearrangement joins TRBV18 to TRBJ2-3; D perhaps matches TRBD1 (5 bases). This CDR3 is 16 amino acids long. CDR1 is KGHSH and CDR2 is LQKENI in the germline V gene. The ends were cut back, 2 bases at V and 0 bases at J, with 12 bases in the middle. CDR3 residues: CASSPKTVDSTDTQYF. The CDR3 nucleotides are TGTGCCAGCTCACCAAAGACAGTCGATAGCACAGATACGCAGTATTTT.

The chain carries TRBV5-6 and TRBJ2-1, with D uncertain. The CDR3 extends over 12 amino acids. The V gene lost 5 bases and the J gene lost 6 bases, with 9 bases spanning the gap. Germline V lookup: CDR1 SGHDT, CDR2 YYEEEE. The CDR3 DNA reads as TGTGCCAGCAGTCGAGCGATCAATGAGCAGTTCTTC. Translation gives CASSRAINEQFF. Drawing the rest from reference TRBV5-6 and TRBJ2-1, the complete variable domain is DAGVTQSPTHLIKTRGQQVTLRCSPKSGHDTVSWYQQALGQGPQFIFQYYEEEERQRGNFPDRFSGHQFPNYSSELNVNALLLGDSALYLCASSRAINEQFFGPGTRLTVL.

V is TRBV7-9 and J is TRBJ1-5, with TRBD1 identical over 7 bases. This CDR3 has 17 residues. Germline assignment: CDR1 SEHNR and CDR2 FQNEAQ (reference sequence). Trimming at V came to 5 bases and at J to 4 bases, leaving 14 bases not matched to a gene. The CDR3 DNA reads TGTGCCAGCAGCCAGCAATTAGGACAGGAAACTAATCAGCCCCAGCATTTT. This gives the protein CASSQQLGQETNQPQHF.

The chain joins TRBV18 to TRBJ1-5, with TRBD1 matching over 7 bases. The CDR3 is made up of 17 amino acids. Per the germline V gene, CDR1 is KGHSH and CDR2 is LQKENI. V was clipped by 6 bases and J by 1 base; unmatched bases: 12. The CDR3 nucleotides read TGTGCCAGCTCCCCCGGGCCAGGGGGTAGGAGCAATCAGCCCCAGCATTTT. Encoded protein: CASSPGPGGRSNQPQHF. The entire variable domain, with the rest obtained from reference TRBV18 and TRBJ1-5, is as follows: NAGVMQNPRHLVRRRGQEARLRCSPMKGHSHVYWYRQLPEEGLKFMVYLQKENIIDESGMPKERFSAEFPKEGPSILRIQQVVRGDSAAYFCASSPGPGGRSNQPQHFGDGTRLSIL.

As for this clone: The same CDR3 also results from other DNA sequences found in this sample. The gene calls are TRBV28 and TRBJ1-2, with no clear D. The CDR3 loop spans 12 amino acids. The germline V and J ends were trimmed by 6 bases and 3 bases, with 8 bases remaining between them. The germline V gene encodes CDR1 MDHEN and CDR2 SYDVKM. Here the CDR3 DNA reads TGTGCCAGCAGCCTCGGGGACTATGGCTACACCTTC. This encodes CASSLGDYGYTF.

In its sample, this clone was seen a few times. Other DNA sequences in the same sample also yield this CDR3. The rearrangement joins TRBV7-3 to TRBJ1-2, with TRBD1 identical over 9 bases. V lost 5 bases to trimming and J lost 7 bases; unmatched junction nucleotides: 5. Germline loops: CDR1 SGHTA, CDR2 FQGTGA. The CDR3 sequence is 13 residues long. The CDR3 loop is CASSPGTGSGYTF. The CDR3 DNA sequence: TGTGCCAGCAGCCCCGGGACAGGGAGTGGCTACACCTTC.

The CDR3 sequence is CASSLAGSVTEAFF. CDR3 nucleotides: TGTGCCAGCAGTTTAGCAGGGTCAGTCACTGAAGCTTTCTTT. The rearrangement links TRBV28 to TRBJ1-1; possibly TRBD1 for D (5 bases). The length of the CDR3 is 14 residues. Trimming left V 2 bases short and J 4 bases short, with 11 bases between. Germline assignment: CDR1 MDHEN and CDR2 SYDVKM.

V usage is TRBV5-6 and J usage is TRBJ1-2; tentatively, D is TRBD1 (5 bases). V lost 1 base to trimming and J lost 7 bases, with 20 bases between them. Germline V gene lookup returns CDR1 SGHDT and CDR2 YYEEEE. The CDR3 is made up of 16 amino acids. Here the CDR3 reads CASSLRDTAGSGGYTF. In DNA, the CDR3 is TGTGCCAGCAGCTTGCGTGATACCGCAGGGTCGGGTGGCTACACCTTC. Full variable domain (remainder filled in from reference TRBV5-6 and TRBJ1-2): DAGVTQSPTHLIKTRGQQVTLRCSPKSGHDTVSWYQQALGQGPQFIFQYYEEEERQRGNFPDRFSGHQFPNYSSELNVNALLLGDSALYLCASSLRDTAGSGGYTFGSGTRLTVV.

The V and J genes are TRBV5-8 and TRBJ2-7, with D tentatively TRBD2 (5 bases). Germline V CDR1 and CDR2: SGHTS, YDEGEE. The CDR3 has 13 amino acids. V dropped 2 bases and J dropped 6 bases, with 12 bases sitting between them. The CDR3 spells CASSFGESGEQYF. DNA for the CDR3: TGTGCCAGCAGCTTCGGGGAGTCCGGCGAGCAGTACTTC.

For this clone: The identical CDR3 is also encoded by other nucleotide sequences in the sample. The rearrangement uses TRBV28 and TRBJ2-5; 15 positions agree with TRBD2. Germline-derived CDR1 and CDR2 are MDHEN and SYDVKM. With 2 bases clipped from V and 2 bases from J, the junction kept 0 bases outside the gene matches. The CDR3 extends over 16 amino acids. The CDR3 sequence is CASSLGLAGGQETQYF. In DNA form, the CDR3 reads TGTGCCAGCAGTTTAGGACTAGCGGGAGGGCAAGAGACCCAGTACTTC.

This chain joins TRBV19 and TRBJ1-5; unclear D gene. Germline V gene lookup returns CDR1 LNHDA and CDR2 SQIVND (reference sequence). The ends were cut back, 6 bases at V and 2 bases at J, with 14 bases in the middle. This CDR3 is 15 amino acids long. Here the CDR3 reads CASSSNNVGNQPQHF. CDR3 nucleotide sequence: TGTGCCAGTAGCTCCAACAATGTGGGCAATCAGCCCCAGCATTTT.

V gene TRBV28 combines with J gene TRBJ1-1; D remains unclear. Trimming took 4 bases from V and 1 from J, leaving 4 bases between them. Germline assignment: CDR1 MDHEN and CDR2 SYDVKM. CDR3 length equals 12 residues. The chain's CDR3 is CASSSRNTEAFF. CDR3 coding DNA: TGTGCCAGCAGTTCGAGGAACACTGAAGCTTTCTTT. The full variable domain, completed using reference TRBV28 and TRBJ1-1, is DVKVTQSSRYLVKRTGEKVFLECVQDMDHENMFWYRQDPGLGLRLIYFSYDVKMKEKGDIPEGYSVSREKKERFSLILESASTNQTSMYLCASSSRNTEAFFGQGTRLTVV.

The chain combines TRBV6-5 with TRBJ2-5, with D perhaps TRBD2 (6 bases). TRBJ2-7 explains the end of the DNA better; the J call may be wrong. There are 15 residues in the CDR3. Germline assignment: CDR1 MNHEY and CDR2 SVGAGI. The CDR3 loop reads CASSGRDLSSYEQYF. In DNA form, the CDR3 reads TGTGCCAGCAGTGGTAGGGACTTGAGCTCCTACGAGCAGTACTTC.

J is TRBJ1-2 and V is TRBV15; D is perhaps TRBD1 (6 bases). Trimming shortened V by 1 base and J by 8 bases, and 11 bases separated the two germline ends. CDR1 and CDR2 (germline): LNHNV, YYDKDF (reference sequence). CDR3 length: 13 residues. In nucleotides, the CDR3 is TGTGCCACCAGCAGAGGCAGGGGTTGGGGCTACACCTTC. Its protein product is CATSRGRGWGYTF. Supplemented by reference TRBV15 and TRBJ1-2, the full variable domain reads DAMVIQNPRYQVTQFGKPVTLSCSQTLNHNVMYWYQQKSSQAPKLLFHYYDKDFNNEADTPDNFQSRRPNTSFCFLDIRSPGLGDTAMYLCATSRGRGWGYTFGSGTRLTVV.

The CDR3 is CASSPYSGKSYNEQFF. The CDR3 nucleotides are TGTGCCAGCTCCCCCTATAGCGGGAAGTCCTACAATGAGCAGTTCTTC. The V gene is TRBV18, the J gene TRBJ2-1, with TRBD2 matching over 8 bases. The CDR3 length is 16 residues. CDR1 and CDR2 from the germline V gene are KGHSH and LQKENI. V shed 6 bases and J 1 base; nucleotides not matched to a gene: 8. Combining the CDR3 with reference TRBV18 and TRBJ2-1 gives the whole variable domain NAGVMQNPRHLVRRRGQEARLRCSPMKGHSHVYWYRQLPEEGLKFMVYLQKENIIDESGMPKERFSAEFPKEGPSILRIQQVVRGDSAAYFCASSPYSGKSYNEQFFGPGTRLTVL.

The CDR3, as DNA: TGTGCCAGCAGTCCTACCTCCGGGACAGGTGGACCCCTCCACTTT. Protein: CASSPTSGTGGPLHF. This chain joins TRBV6-5 and TRBJ1-6; TRBD1 agrees at 8 bases. The CDR3 totals 15 residues. V was clipped by 5 bases and J by 12 bases; unmatched bases: 12. Per the germline V gene, CDR1 is MNHEY and CDR2 is SVGAGI.

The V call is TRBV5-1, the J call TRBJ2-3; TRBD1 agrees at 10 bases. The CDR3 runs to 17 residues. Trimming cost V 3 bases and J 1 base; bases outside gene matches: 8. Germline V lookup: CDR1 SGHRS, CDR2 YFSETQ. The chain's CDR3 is CASSSRQGAPGTDTQYF. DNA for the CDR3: TGCGCCAGCAGCTCACGACAGGGGGCGCCGGGCACAGATACGCAGTATTTT.

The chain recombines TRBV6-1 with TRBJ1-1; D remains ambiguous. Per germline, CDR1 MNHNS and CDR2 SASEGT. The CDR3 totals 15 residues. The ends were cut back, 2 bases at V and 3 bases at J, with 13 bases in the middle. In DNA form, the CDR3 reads TGTGCCAGCAGTGAAACCCCCGGAGGGCACACTGAAGCTTTCTTT. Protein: CASSETPGGHTEAFF.